The 30 T cell receptor beta chains presented below share a single source sample, sequenced in a study of T cells in Graves' hyperthyroidism and ophthalmopathy. Amplified TCR beta CDR3 regions derived from RNA transcripts. With the HTBI primer set, the TCR CDR3 went through a first round of RT-PCR. From the multiplex PCR reads, TCRdb called clonotypes with MiXCR, one entry per CDR3 protein. The data contain about 700,000 distinct CDR3 sequences, around 15% of them seen just once; the ten biggest clones take up roughly a tenth. Sequenced material: blood. These receptors originate from a woman between 18 and 29 years old with Graves' hyperthyroidism.

As to this clonotype: The junction and the germline gene differ at one end; a read error may be behind it. The genes are TRBV5-1 and TRBJ2-1, with D maybe TRBD2 (6 bases). Germline values: CDR1 SGHRS, CDR2 YFSETQ. The CDR3 is 12 amino acids. This chain's CDR3 is CTSSLGGNEQFF. CDR3 bases: TGCACCAGCAGCTTGGGAGGTAATGAGCAGTTCTTC.

Many counts were recorded for this clonotype. The V and J genes are TRBV5-4 and TRBJ1-2; D possibly corresponds to TRBD1 (5 bases). V was clipped by 6 bases and J by 5 bases, with 17 bases between them. Germline CDR1 and CDR2: SGHNT and YYREEE (reference sequence). This CDR3 region has 14 residues. The CDR3 sequence: CASTHPDGGYGYTF. As DNA, the CDR3 is TGTGCCAGCACCCACCCCGACGGGGGTTATGGCTACACCTTC.

The chain carries TRBV9 and TRBJ2-7, with a weak D call TRBD1 (5 bases). There are 16 residues in the CDR3. Trimming stripped 2 bases from V and 4 bases from J, with 19 bases between. Germline V gene sequence: CDR1 SGDLS, CDR2 YYNGEE. The CDR3 coding sequence is TGTGCCAGCAGCGTTTTGACCAGGGCTGATCTTTACGAGCAGTACTTC. Translating it yields CASSVLTRADLYEQYF. The full variable domain, with the rest looked up from reference TRBV9 and TRBJ2-7, is DSGVTQTPKHLITATGQRVTLRCSPRSGDLSVYWYQQSLDQGLQFLIQYYNGEERAKGNILERFSAQQFPDLHSELNLSSLELGDSALYFCASSVLTRADLYEQYFGPGTRLTVT.

The table lists this clonotype with a few counts. V gene TRBV14 combines with J gene TRBJ2-2; TRBD1 agrees at 7 bases. The junction had 9 bases not matched to a gene; V was cut back by 4 bases and J by 7 bases. This CDR3 has 15 amino acids. The germline gives CDR1 SGHDN, CDR2 FVKESK. CDR3 sequence reads: CASSPWTGYSGELFF. CDR3 nucleotides: TGTGCCAGCAGCCCCTGGACAGGATATAGCGGGGAGCTGTTTTTT. Drawing the rest from reference TRBV14 and TRBJ2-2, the complete variable domain is EAGVTQFPSHSVIEKGQTVTLRCDPISGHDNLYWYRRVMGKEIKFLLHFVKESKQDESGMPNNRFLAERTGGTYSTLKVQPAELEDSGVYFCASSPWTGYSGELFFGEGSRLTVL.

This clonotype was observed a handful of times. This chain joins TRBV12-3 or TRBV12-4 and TRBJ2-2; 8 positions match TRBD2. The trim removed 5 bases at V and 4 bases at J, leaving 9 bases unmatched. This CDR3 is built from 16 residues. This chain's CDR3 is CASSPTGGTLTGELFF. The CDR3 bases are TGTGCCAGCAGTCCAACGGGGGGGACTCTCACCGGGGAGCTGTTTTTT.

This clonotype was recorded at least ten times. The chain uses TRBV6-2 or TRBV6-3 and TRBJ1-2; the D gene is possibly TRBD1 (5 bases). The CDR3 runs 16 residues. Trimming took off 6 bases at V and 5 bases at J, with 22 bases between the two ends. Germline loops: CDR1 MNHEY, CDR2 SVGEGT. This chain's CDR3 is CASSPRGTLGRYGYTF. CDR3 DNA: TGTGCCAGCAGCCCGCGAGGGACCCTCGGTCGGTATGGCTACACCTTC.

To note about this clonotype: A much larger clone lies one base from this, so it may be a read error. V and J are TRBV27 and TRBJ1-1; D is uncertain. The germline V gene has CDR1 MNHEY and CDR2 SMNVEV (reference sequence). V shed 7 bases and J shed 5 bases, with 17 bases lying between them. The CDR3 is 14 residues long. CDR3: CASTPDVAETEAFF. The CDR3 nucleotides read TGTGCCAGCACCCCGGACGTAGCGGAGACTGAAGCTTTCTTT.

V gene TRBV29-1 combines with J gene TRBJ1-1, with TRBD1 matching over 8 bases. V shed 7 bases, J shed 4 bases, and the junction held 8 bases outside the gene matches. Per the germline V gene, CDR1 is SQVTM and CDR2 is ANQGSEA. The CDR3 sequence is 13 residues long. The CDR3 sequence is CSARQGAATEAFF. The DNA of the CDR3 is TGCAGCGCCCGGCAGGGGGCGGCCACTGAAGCTTTCTTT. The whole variable domain, remainder taken from reference TRBV29-1 and TRBJ1-1, is SAVISQKPSRDICQRGTSLTIQCQVDSQVTMMFWYRQQPGQSLTLIATANQGSEATYESGFVIDKFPISRPNLTFSTLTVSNMSPEDSSIYLCSARQGAATEAFFGQGTRLTVV.

In its sample, this clonotype was seen many times. J is TRBJ2-7 and V is TRBV4-1; D is ambiguous. This CDR3 spans 16 amino acids. Deletions cut 3 bases from V and 1 base from J, with 16 bases between. In germline, CDR1 is MGHRA, CDR2 YSYEKL. The DNA for the CDR3 is TGCGCCAGCAGCCATGCTTGGCCTGACCAGTCCTACGAGCAGTACTTC. Amino acids: CASSHAWPDQSYEQYF.

The chain has TRBV6-2 or TRBV6-3 and TRBJ2-6; a weak D match, TRBD2 (5 bases). Trimming cost V 6 bases and J 3 bases, with 15 bases left between them. Looked up from germline, CDR1 is MNHEY and CDR2 is SVGEGT. The CDR3 loop spans 16 amino acids. CDR3 bases: TGTGCCAGCAGAGTTTCATGGGAGATTGGGGCCAACGTCCTGACTTTC. This encodes CASRVSWEIGANVLTF.

This chain links TRBV12-5 with TRBJ1-1; 7 bases agree with TRBD1. This CDR3 region has 14 residues. Germline V gene data show CDR1 as LGHNT and CDR2 as FRNRAP. J was trimmed by 6 bases and V by 1 base; bases with no gene match: 5. For the CDR3, the DNA is TGTGCTAGTGGTTTGGGACAGGGTATCTCTGAAGCTTTCTTT. It codes for CASGLGQGISEAFF.

The rearrangement uses TRBV13 and TRBJ2-1; no firm D call. Trimming removed 2 bases from V and 2 bases from J, with 10 bases in between. The CDR3 loop spans 15 amino acids. Germline V gene data show CDR1 as PRHDT and CDR2 as FYEKMQ (reference sequence). CDR3 protein: CASSLRTRTYNEQFF. CDR3 sequence (DNA): TGTGCCAGCAGCTTAAGAACCCGTACCTACAATGAGCAGTTCTTC.

This sequence joins TRBV14 and TRBJ1-1; D gene ambiguous. Per germline, CDR1 SGHDN and CDR2 FVKESK. Between the trimmed V and J ends, which lost 1 base and 0 bases, there was a span of 18 bases. CDR3 length: 18 residues. CDR3 residues: CASSQGRELVFMNTEAFF. The CDR3 DNA reads as TGTGCCAGCAGCCAAGGGAGGGAATTGGTATTCATGAACACTGAAGCTTTCTTT.

This clonotype was counted ten times or more. The chain joins TRBV20-1 to TRBJ1-3, with unresolved D. This CDR3 region has 13 residues. V was clipped by 6 bases and J by 0 bases, with 9 bases between them. Looked up from germline, CDR1 is DFQATT and CDR2 is SNEGSKA (reference sequence). The CDR3 bases are TGCAGTGCCCGAAGGAACTCTGGAAACACCATATATTTT. Protein sequence: CSARRNSGNTIYF.

This clonotype was counted many times. J is TRBJ2-6 and V is TRBV12-3 or TRBV12-4; TRBD2 matches at 7 bases. V was clipped by 8 bases and J by 4 bases; unmatched bases: 5. CDR3 length: 14 amino acids. CDR3 DNA: TGTGCCAGCGGGGGGGTGAACGGGGCCAACGTCCTGACTTTC. Amino acids: CASGGVNGANVLTF.

This clonotype was seen repeatedly, ten times or more. The chain couples TRBV4-3 to TRBJ1-4, with TRBD1 matching 8 bases. CDR3 length equals 17 residues. The V gene end was trimmed by 1 base and the J gene end by 4 bases; junction bases not matched to a gene: 8. The germline V gene has CDR1 LGHNA and CDR2 YSLEER. CDR3 residues: CASSQVAGGSGNEKLFF. The CDR3 DNA follows: TGCGCCAGCAGCCAAGTAGCAGGGGGCTCGGGTAATGAAAAACTGTTTTTT.

This clonotype was picked up many times. The rearrangement links TRBV28 to TRBJ2-2; 13 bases are shared with TRBD2. The CDR3 runs 16 residues. J lost 5 bases, V lost 5 bases, and 5 bases had no gene match. Germline values: CDR1 MDHEN, CDR2 SYDVKM. The CDR3 reads CASSHRLAGGTGELFF. The CDR3 DNA reads as TGTGCCAGCAGTCACCGACTAGCGGGAGGAACCGGGGAGCTGTTTTTT.

Turning to this clonotype: At one end, the junction sequence differs from germline, possibly due to a read error. The V and J genes are TRBV3-1 and TRBJ1-1; the D is unclear. This CDR3 region has 15 residues. Germline V gene data show CDR1 as LGHDT and CDR2 as YNNKEL (reference sequence). CDR3 DNA sequence: TGTGCCAGCAGCCACTCTAGGACCTCGAACACTGAAGCTTCCTTT. Protein: CASSHSRTSNTEASF.

This clonotype appeared once. The rearrangement joins TRBV18 to TRBJ2-7, with 8 bases identical to TRBD2. Germline-derived CDR1 and CDR2 are KGHSH and LQKENI. The length of the CDR3 is 17 residues. The junction had 13 bases not matched to a gene; V was cut back by 6 bases and J by 0 bases. The CDR3 spells CASSSTSTSGSSYEQYF. In DNA form, the CDR3 reads TGTGCCAGCTCTTCCACCAGCACTAGCGGTAGCTCCTACGAGCAGTACTTC.

There are many counts of this clonotype. The gene calls are TRBV7-3 and TRBJ2-1; TRBD2 agrees at 8 bases. Germline V lookup: CDR1 SGHTA, CDR2 FQGTGA. This CDR3 is 15 amino acids long. V trimming: 5 bases; J trimming: 8 bases; junction bases outside the gene matches: 11. Written as DNA, the CDR3 is TGTGCCAGCAGCCCCCAACCGGGAGGGACGGATGAGCAGTTCTTC. Protein product: CASSPQPGGTDEQFF.

The table lists this clonotype with many counts. The chain is built from TRBV6-1 and TRBJ1-1; the D gene is possibly TRBD1 (6 bases). Deletions cut 7 bases from V and 2 bases from J, with 17 bases between. In germline, CDR1 is MNHNS, CDR2 SASEGT. This CDR3 contains 15 residues. The CDR3 DNA reads as TGTGCCAGCATACGGTACAGGGAAGGTAACACTGAAGCTTTCTTT. This gives the protein CASIRYREGNTEAFF.

This clonotype has a count of ten or more. The V and J genes are TRBV7-9 and TRBJ2-7; D perhaps matches TRBD1 (5 bases). Trimming removed 5 bases from V and 0 bases from J, with 23 bases in between. Germline V gene sequence: CDR1 SEHNR, CDR2 FQNEAQ (reference sequence). The CDR3 has 18 residues. The CDR3 region is CASSPSRVRQPYSYEQYF. CDR3 coding DNA: TGTGCCAGCAGCCCCTCTAGGGTCCGACAGCCGTACTCCTACGAGCAGTACTTC.

As regards this clonotype: This may stem from a read error, because a much larger clone lies one nucleotide away. In DNA form, the CDR3 reads TGTGCCAGCAGTTCGCATCGAAGCCCATCCTACGAGCAGTTCTTC. This translates into CASSSHRSPSYEQFF. This sequence joins TRBV28 and TRBJ2-7, with D hard to call. Judging by the DNA end, TRBJ2-1 fits better; the J call may be wrong. This CDR3 contains 15 residues. Germline CDR1 reads MDHEN; CDR2 reads SYDVKM.

The chain links TRBV20-1 to TRBJ2-3; 16 bases fit TRBD2. This CDR3 is 16 amino acids long. Germline V gene data show CDR1 as DFQATT and CDR2 as SNEGSKA (reference sequence). The V segment lost 6 bases and the J segment 5 bases; nucleotides outside the gene matches: 8. CDR3 sequence: CSAPGLAGGQKDTQYF. CDR3 nucleotide sequence: TGCAGTGCCCCGGGACTAGCGGGAGGGCAAAAAGATACGCAGTATTTT.

In this sample, this clonotype turned up many times. CDR3 residues: CASRRGVGNEQFF. The CDR3 DNA is TGTGCCAGCAGGCGGGGGGTTGGGAATGAGCAGTTCTTC. The gene calls are TRBV2 and TRBJ2-1, with 8 bases matching TRBD2. The CDR3 length is 13 residues. The J segment lost 7 bases and the V segment lost 6 bases, leaving 5 bases of the junction unmatched. CDR1 and CDR2 from the germline V gene are SNHLY and FYNNEI.

The J gene is TRBJ1-5, the V gene TRBV28; D is ambiguous. V dropped 3 bases and J dropped 6 bases, with 12 bases sitting between them. The CDR3 loop spans 14 amino acids. Germline CDR1 is MDHEN and CDR2 is SYDVKM. The CDR3: CASSFRESGQPQHF. DNA for the CDR3: TGTGCCAGCAGTTTTAGGGAGTCGGGTCAGCCCCAGCATTTT.

This clonotype was seen a handful of times. The chain links TRBV13 to TRBJ2-1, with TRBD1 as a possible D gene (6 bases). Trimming shortened V by 5 bases and J by 4 bases, and 12 bases separated the two germline ends. This CDR3 has 14 residues. Per germline, CDR1 PRHDT and CDR2 FYEKMQ (reference sequence). The CDR3 bases are TGTGCCAGCAGCCTTTTACAGGGATACAATGAGCAGTTCTTC. It encodes CASSLLQGYNEQFF. Full variable domain (rest looked up from reference TRBV13 and TRBJ2-1): AAGVIQSPRHLIKEKRETATLKCYPIPRHDTVYWYQQGPGQDPQFLISFYEKMQSDKGSIPDRFSAQQFSDYHSELNMSSLELGDSALYFCASSLLQGYNEQFFGPGTRLTVL.

This clonotype has at least ten counts. A junction boundary mismatches the germline segment, possibly from a read error. V usage is TRBV20-1 and J usage is TRBJ1-1; D is perhaps TRBD1 (6 bases). Germline CDR1 and CDR2: DFQATT and SNEGSKA (reference sequence). The CDR3 is made up of 15 amino acids. In DNA, the CDR3 is TGCAGTGCCTTAACCTGGGAGGGGGGCAGGACTGGAGCTTTCTTT. Translated, it gives CSALTWEGGRTGAFF.

This clonotype showed up just a few times. CDR3 sequence: CATSRGTDNSPLHF. The CDR3 bases are TGTGCCACCAGCAGAGGGACTGATAATTCACCCCTCCACTTT. The J gene is TRBJ1-6, the V gene TRBV15; no clear D. The CDR3 is made up of 14 amino acids. The V end was cut by 1 base, the J end by 5 bases, with 6 bases between. Germline V gives CDR1 LNHNV, CDR2 YYDKDF (reference sequence). Together with reference TRBV15 and TRBJ1-6, the CDR3 gives the full variable domain: DAMVIQNPRYQVTQFGKPVTLSCSQTLNHNVMYWYQQKSSQAPKLLFHYYDKDFNNEADTPDNFQSRRPNTSFCFLDIRSPGLGDTAMYLCATSRGTDNSPLHFGNGTRLTVT.

This clonotype occurred once. This chain connects TRBV13 to TRBJ2-7; 15 bases line up with TRBD2. Trimming took 4 bases from V and 2 from J; bases not matched to a gene: 12. The CDR3 spans 19 residues. In germline, CDR1 is PRHDT, CDR2 FYEKMQ (reference sequence). The CDR3 nucleotides read TGTGCCAGCAGCTCCCGGCGGCTCCGGACTAGCGGGGGGGCCTACGAGCAGTACTTC. Translating it yields CASSSRRLRTSGGAYEQYF. Variable domain in full (rest from reference TRBV13 and TRBJ2-7): AAGVIQSPRHLIKEKRETATLKCYPIPRHDTVYWYQQGPGQDPQFLISFYEKMQSDKGSIPDRFSAQQFSDYHSELNMSSLELGDSALYFCASSSRRLRTSGGAYEQYFGPGTRLTVT.